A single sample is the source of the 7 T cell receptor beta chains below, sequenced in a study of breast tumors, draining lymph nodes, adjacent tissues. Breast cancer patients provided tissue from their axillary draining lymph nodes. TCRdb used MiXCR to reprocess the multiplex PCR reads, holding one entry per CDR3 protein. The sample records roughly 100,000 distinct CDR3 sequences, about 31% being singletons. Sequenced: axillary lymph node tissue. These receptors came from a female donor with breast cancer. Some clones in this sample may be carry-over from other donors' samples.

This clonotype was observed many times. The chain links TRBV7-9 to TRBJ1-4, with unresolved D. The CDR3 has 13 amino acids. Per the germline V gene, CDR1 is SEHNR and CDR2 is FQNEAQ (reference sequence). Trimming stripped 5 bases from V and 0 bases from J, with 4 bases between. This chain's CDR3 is CASSLSTNEKLFF. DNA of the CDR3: TGTGCCAGCAGCCTATCAACTAATGAAAAACTGTTTTTT.

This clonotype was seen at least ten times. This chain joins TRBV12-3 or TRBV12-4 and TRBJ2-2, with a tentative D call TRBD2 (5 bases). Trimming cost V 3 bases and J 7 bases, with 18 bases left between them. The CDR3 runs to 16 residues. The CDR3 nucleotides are TGTGCCAGCAGTTTCAGTTGGCTAGCCATAGGCGGGGAGCTGTTTTTT. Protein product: CASSFSWLAIGGELFF.

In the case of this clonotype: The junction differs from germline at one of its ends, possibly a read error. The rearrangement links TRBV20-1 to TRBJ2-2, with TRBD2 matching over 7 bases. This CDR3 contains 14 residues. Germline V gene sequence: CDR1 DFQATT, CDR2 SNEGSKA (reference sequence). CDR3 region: CSAISGSNTAELFF. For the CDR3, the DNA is TGCAGTGCAATTAGCGGGTCGAACACCGCGGAGCTGTTTTTT.

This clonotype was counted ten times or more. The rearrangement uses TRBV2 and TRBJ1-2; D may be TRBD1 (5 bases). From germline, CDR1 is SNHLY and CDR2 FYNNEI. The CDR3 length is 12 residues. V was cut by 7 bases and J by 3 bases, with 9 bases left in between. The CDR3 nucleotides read TGTGCCAGCACGCAGGGATACTATGGCTACACCTTC. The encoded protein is CASTQGYYGYTF. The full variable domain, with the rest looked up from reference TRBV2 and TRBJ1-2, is EPEVTQTPSHQVTQMGQEVILRCVPISNHLYFYWYRQILGQKVEFLVSFYNNEISEKSEIFDDQFSVERPDGSNFTLKIRSTKLEDSAMYFCASTQGYYGYTFGSGTRLTVV.

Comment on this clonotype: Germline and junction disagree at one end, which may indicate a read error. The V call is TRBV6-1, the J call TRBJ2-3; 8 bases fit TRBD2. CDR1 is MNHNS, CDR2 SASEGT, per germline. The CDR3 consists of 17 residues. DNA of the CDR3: TGTGCCAGCAGTCAAGCGGTATTAGCGGGACCCACAGATACGCAGTATTTT. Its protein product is CASSQAVLAGPTDTQYF.

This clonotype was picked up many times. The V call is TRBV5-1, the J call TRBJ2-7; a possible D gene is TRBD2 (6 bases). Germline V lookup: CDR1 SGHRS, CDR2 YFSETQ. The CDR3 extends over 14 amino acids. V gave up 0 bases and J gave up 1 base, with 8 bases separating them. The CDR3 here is CASSLEGRSYEQYF. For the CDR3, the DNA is TGCGCCAGCAGCTTGGAAGGGAGGTCCTACGAGCAGTACTTC.

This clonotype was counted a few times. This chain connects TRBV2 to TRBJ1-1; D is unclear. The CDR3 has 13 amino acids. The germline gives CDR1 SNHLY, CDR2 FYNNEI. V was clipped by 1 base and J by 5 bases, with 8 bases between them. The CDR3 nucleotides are TGTGCCAGCAGTGAAGAGTTCAAGACTGAAGCTTTCTTT. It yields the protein CASSEEFKTEAFF. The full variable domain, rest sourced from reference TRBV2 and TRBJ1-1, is EPEVTQTPSHQVTQMGQEVILRCVPISNHLYFYWYRQILGQKVEFLVSFYNNEISEKSEIFDDQFSVERPDGSNFTLKIRSTKLEDSAMYFCASSEEFKTEAFFGQGTRLTVV.